This TCR beta chain comes out of a study of early T cells in non-severe SARS-CoV-2 infection. Study details: Chains from this unsorted whole-blood bulk RNA could not be paired.

From germline, CDR1 is SGHTA and CDR2 FQGNSA. The CDR3 is made up of 17 amino acids. V was pared by 0 bases and J by 4 bases, with 16 bases between. This clonotype has ten or more counts. Its antigen is not known. Separate cDNA molecules each had unique molecular identifiers attached to them. A single record per CDR3 protein comes from TCRdb applying MiXCR to the 5' RACE reads. The sample shows tens of thousands of distinct CDR3 sequences, roughly 10% of them seen only once. Points from the study as a whole: Matching with VDJdb favored anti-spike CD8 responses (missing private and CD4 specificities).

This clonotype was sampled from an adult who was a healthcare worker with PCR-confirmed SARS-CoV-2 infection or an uninfected control (not recorded which). The sample consisted of whole blood, taken at baseline. The chain carries TRBV7-2 and TRBJ2-1, with D perhaps assigned TRBD1 or TRBD2 (5 bases each). The CDR3 loop reads CASSLAPTGTLYNEQFF. The CDR3 DNA follows: TGTGCCAGCAGCTTAGCCCCAACCGGGACGTTATACAATGAGCAGTTCTTC.